These 16 T cell receptor beta chains came from one sample sequenced in a study of somatic mutations in cytotoxic T cells in rheumatoid arthritis. Only in-frame clones appear in the TCRdb table, and some are missing; sequencing was by immunoSEQ multiplex PCR. The table shows some 23,000 clones, with about four fifths occurring only once. The source material was CD8+ T cells sorted from blood. These receptors were collected from an adult with rheumatoid arthritis.

This chain connects TRBV4-3 to TRBJ1-4; a possible D gene is TRBD1 (5 bases). Germline V CDR1 and CDR2: LGHNA, YSLEER. Trimming stripped 1 base from V and 1 base from J, with 19 bases between. The CDR3 is 19 amino acids. CDR3 sequence: CASSQAGGDLLGTNEKLFF. The CDR3 DNA follows: TGCGCCAGCAGCCAAGCCGGGGGGGACCTCCTGGGAACTAATGAAAAACTGTTTTTT.

The genes are TRBV6-1 and TRBJ1-1; 8 nucleotides match TRBD1. The germline gives CDR1 MNHNS, CDR2 SASEGT. Trimming cost V 6 bases and J 0 bases; bases outside gene matches: 6. There are 15 residues in the CDR3. CDR3 residues: CASRSDRDLNTEAFF. CDR3 nucleotide sequence: TGTGCCAGCAGATCGGACAGGGACCTGAACACTGAAGCTTTCTTT.

This clone was seen a handful of times. The rearrangement links TRBV6-5 to TRBJ2-7, with TRBD2 matching 10 bases. V shed 5 bases and J 3 bases; nucleotides not matched to a gene: 4. The germline V gene encodes CDR1 MNHEY and CDR2 SVGAGI. This CDR3 has 14 amino acids. In DNA form, the CDR3 reads TGTGCCAGCAGTCCTCTAGCGGGAGTCTACGAGCAGTACTTC. It codes for CASSPLAGVYEQYF.

This clone showed up just a few times. This rearrangement joins TRBV6-4 to TRBJ2-2; D is possibly TRBD1 (5 bases). CDR3 length: 15 residues. V lost 0 bases and J lost 5, with 10 bases in between. The V gene's germline CDR1 is MRHNA and CDR2 SNTAGT. The CDR3 DNA reads TGTGCCAGCAGTGACTCAAACAGGCTGACCGGGGAGCTGTTTTTT. It yields the protein CASSDSNRLTGELFF.

In DNA form, the CDR3 reads TGCAGCGTTGCCAGGGGGGGGGCCTACAATGAGCAGTTCTTC. It specifies CSVARGGAYNEQFF. The chain joins TRBV29-1 to TRBJ2-1; either TRBD1 or TRBD2 may supply D (7 bases each). Deletions cut 4 bases from V and 2 bases from J, with 12 bases between. Germline lookup yields CDR1 SQVTM and CDR2 ANQGSEA. This CDR3 is built from 14 residues.

This chain connects TRBV6-5 to TRBJ2-7, with TRBD2 as a possible D gene (5 bases). CDR1 and CDR2 (germline): MNHEY, SVGAGI. Trimming removed 6 bases from V and 7 bases from J, with 19 bases in between. CDR3 length equals 14 residues. The CDR3 bases are TGTGCCAGCAGCCGGACTTTTAACGCTAGGGAGCAGTACTTC. This encodes CASSRTFNAREQYF.

The V call is TRBV19, the J call TRBJ2-3, with TRBD1 matching 7 bases. In germline, CDR1 is LNHDA, CDR2 SQIVND (reference sequence). J was trimmed by 0 bases and V by 8 bases; bases with no gene match: 5. CDR3 length equals 14 residues. CDR3 sequence reads: CASSGGSSTDTQYF. DNA of the CDR3: TGTGCCAGTTCAGGGGGTTCGAGCACAGATACGCAGTATTTT.

This sequence joins TRBV2 and TRBJ2-7, with a weak D call TRBD2 (6 bases). This CDR3 comprises 15 residues. Trimming shortened V by 4 bases and J by 3 bases, and 16 bases separated the two germline ends. CDR1 and CDR2 (germline): SNHLY, FYNNEI. CDR3: CASSAPGEAGYEQYF. The CDR3 DNA is TGTGCCAGCAGTGCCCCGGGAGAGGCAGGCTACGAGCAGTACTTC.

This clone was counted between two and nine times. The chain links TRBV2 to TRBJ1-1, with a tentative D call TRBD1 (6 bases). CDR3 length: 13 residues. The germline CDR1 and CDR2 sequences are SNHLY and FYNNEI. Trimming pared 7 bases from V and 0 bases from J, leaving 9 bases between. CDR3 coding DNA: TGTGCCAGCATGGGGGGCCTGAACACTGAAGCTTTCTTT. Translated: CASMGGLNTEAFF.

The chain recombines TRBV19 with TRBJ2-3; D remains ambiguous. Trimming stripped 4 bases from V and 2 bases from J, with 16 bases between. Germline loops: CDR1 LNHDA, CDR2 SQIVND (reference sequence). This CDR3 region has 16 residues. The CDR3 is CASSTWVSLATDTQYF. In DNA, the CDR3 is TGTGCCAGTAGTACCTGGGTCTCCTTAGCCACAGATACGCAGTATTTT.

The V call is TRBV7-2, the J call TRBJ1-1; D perhaps matches TRBD1 (6 bases). Germline loops: CDR1 SGHTA, CDR2 FQGNSA. Trimming pared 1 base from V and 2 bases from J, leaving 11 bases between. The CDR3 has 15 residues. CDR3 in amino acids: CASSLDPGGNTEAFF. As DNA, the CDR3 is TGTGCCAGCAGCTTAGATCCCGGGGGCAACACTGAAGCTTTCTTT.

The chain combines TRBV4-1 with TRBJ2-3; a weak D match, TRBD2 (6 bases). The CDR3 has 13 residues. The germline CDR1 and CDR2 sequences are MGHRA and YSYEKL. V lost 6 bases and J lost 4, with 11 bases in between. Written as DNA, the CDR3 is TGCGCCAGCAGGAGACCGGGGGCAGATACGCAGTATTTT. Translating gives CASRRPGADTQYF.

V usage is TRBV7-9 and J usage is TRBJ2-1; D not certain. V was cut by 6 bases and J by 5 bases, with 5 bases left in between. The CDR3 is made up of 11 amino acids. Germline V gene lookup returns CDR1 SEHNR and CDR2 FQNEAQ (reference sequence). The CDR3 is CASSWNNEQFF. As DNA, the CDR3 is TGTGCCAGCAGTTGGAACAATGAGCAGTTCTTC.

The chain carries TRBV7-2 and TRBJ1-2; TRBD1 is a possible D gene (6 bases). The CDR3 sequence is 14 residues long. Looked up from germline, CDR1 is SGHTA and CDR2 is FQGNSA. Trimming pared 5 bases from V and 8 bases from J, leaving 18 bases between. The CDR3 sequence is CASSLSGAAVGYTF. Here the CDR3 DNA reads TGTGCCAGCAGCCTTTCAGGGGCCGCTGTCGGCTACACCTTC.

V is TRBV2 and J is TRBJ1-6; unclear D gene. Between the trimmed V and J ends, which lost 0 bases and 4 bases, there was a span of 7 bases. The CDR3 loop spans 15 amino acids. Germline V gives CDR1 SNHLY, CDR2 FYNNEI. CDR3 in DNA: TGTGCCAGCAGTGAAGCGGAGCCATATAATTCACCCCTCCACTTT. Its protein is CASSEAEPYNSPLHF.

The rearrangement joins TRBV7-3 to TRBJ2-2, with D possibly matching TRBD1 (5 bases). Germline V gene lookup returns CDR1 SGHTA and CDR2 FQGTGA. V lost 5 bases, J lost 6 bases, and 13 bases lay in between. The CDR3 is 14 residues long. CDR3 protein: CASSLIDSSGELFF. The CDR3 DNA sequence: TGTGCCAGCAGCCTCATTGACAGTTCCGGGGAGCTGTTTTTT.